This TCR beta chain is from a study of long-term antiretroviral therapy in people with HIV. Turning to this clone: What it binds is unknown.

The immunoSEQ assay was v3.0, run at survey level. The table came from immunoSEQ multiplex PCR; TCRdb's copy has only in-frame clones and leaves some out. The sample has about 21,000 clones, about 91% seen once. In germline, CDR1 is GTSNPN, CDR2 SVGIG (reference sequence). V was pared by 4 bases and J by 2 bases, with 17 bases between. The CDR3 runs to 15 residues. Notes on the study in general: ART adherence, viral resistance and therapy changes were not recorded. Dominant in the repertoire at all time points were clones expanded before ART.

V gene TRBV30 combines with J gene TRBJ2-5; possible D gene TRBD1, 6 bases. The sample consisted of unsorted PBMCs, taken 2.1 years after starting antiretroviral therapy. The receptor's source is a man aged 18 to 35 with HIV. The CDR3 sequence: CAWKDPTGAQETQYF. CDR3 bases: TGTGCCTGGAAAGACCCGACAGGCGCTCAAGAGACCCAGTACTTC. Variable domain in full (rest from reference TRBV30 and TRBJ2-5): SQTIHQWPATLVQPVGSPLSLECTVEGTSNPNLYWYRQAAGRGLQLLFYSVGIGQISSEVPQNLSASRPQDRQFILSSKKLLLSDSGFYLCAWKDPTGAQETQYFGPGTRLLVL.